This is a list of T cell receptor beta chains from one sample in a study of blood T cell repertoires in COVID-19. This table comes from immunoSEQ multiplex PCR, and its TCRdb copy is limited to in-frame clones, with some not included. The repertoire holds tens of thousands of clones, with more than 80% as singletons. Sequencing was performed on peripheral blood. Receptors originate from a man in his fifties or sixties with COVID-19, enrolled during active disease. CDR3s include the opening cysteine and the closing phenylalanine or tryptophan. The D gene is left open where the match is weak. Clone size appears in some rows only: once, few, many, or a class for an expanded clone.

size: NA
D: NA
V: TRBV7-9
J: TRBJ1-5
CDR3: CASSLGRDNHQPQHF
DNA: TGTGCCAGCAGCTTAGGTAGGGACAATCATCAGCCCCAGCATTTT

size: NA
D: TRBD1
V: TRBV3-1/TRBV3-2
J: TRBJ1-3
CDR3: CASSQEGKKGTGPGNTIYF
DNA: TGTGCCAGCAGCCAAGAGGGAAAAAAAGGGACAGGTCCTGGAAACACCATATATTTT

size: NA
D: TRBD1
V: TRBV11-2
J: TRBJ1-3
CDR3: CASSLDLPTGVVAGNTIYF
DNA: TGTGCCAGCAGCTTAGATCTACCAACAGGGGTGGTCGCTGGAAACACCATATATTTT

size: NA
D: TRBD1
V: TRBV3-1/TRBV3-2
J: TRBJ2-5
CDR3: CASSPGGLGETQYF
DNA: TGTGCCAGCAGCCCAGGGGGCTTAGGAGAGACCCAGTACTTC

size: NA
D: TRBD1
V: TRBV5-1
J: TRBJ1-1
CDR3: CASSLELGTGRAFF
DNA: TGCGCCAGCAGCTTGGAACTGGGGACAGGGAGAGCTTTCTTT

size: NA
D: NA
V: TRBV19
J: TRBJ1-5
CDR3: CASTPEGEGNQPQHF
DNA: TGTGCCAGTACCCCGGAAGGGGAGGGCAATCAGCCCCAGCATTTT

size: once
D: NA
V: TRBV6-2/TRBV6-3
J: TRBJ2-5
CDR3: CASSWGRETQYF
DNA: TGTGCCAGCAGTTGGGGGCGAGAGACCCAGTACTTC

size: NA
D: TRBD2
V: TRBV4-2
J: TRBJ2-1
CDR3: CASSQEDPPRLAADEQFF
DNA: TGTGCCAGCAGCCAAGAAGACCCCCCGAGACTAGCAGCCGATGAGCAGTTCTTC

size: NA
D: NA
V: TRBV3-1/TRBV3-2
J: TRBJ1-1
CDR3: CASSRTTGNTEAFF
DNA: TGTGCCAGCAGCCGAACAACAGGGAACACTGAAGCTTTCTTT

size: NA
D: TRBD2
V: TRBV19
J: TRBJ2-3
CDR3: CATHSGAPRYTQYF
DNA: TGTGCCACCCATAGCGGGGCGCCCAGGTATACGCAGTATTTT

size: NA
D: NA
V: TRBV7-2
J: TRBJ1-1
CDR3: CASSPGQSSTEAFF
DNA: TGTGCCAGCAGCCCTGGACAGTCAAGCACTGAAGCTTTCTTT

size: NA
D: NA
V: TRBV7-3
J: TRBJ1-3
CDR3: CASSLAGDSGNTIYF
DNA: TGTGCCAGCAGCTTAGCAGGGGACTCTGGAAACACCATATATTTT

size: NA
D: NA
V: TRBV7-9
J: TRBJ1-2
CDR3: CASSLVGGGYTF
DNA: TGTGCCAGCAGCTTAGTAGGGGGTGGCTACACCTTC

size: few
D: TRBD1
V: TRBV11-1
J: TRBJ1-3
CDR3: CASRLDRGRDTIYF
DNA: TGTGCCAGCAGACTCGACAGGGGGCGAGACACCATATATTTT

size: NA
D: TRBD2
V: TRBV6-5
J: TRBJ2-1
CDR3: CASSYSQRGGYEQFF
DNA: TGTGCCAGCAGTTACTCCCAGCGGGGGGGCTATGAGCAGTTCTTC

size: NA
D: TRBD1
V: TRBV9
J: TRBJ2-2
CDR3: CASSEGIWDRDTGELFF
DNA: TGTGCCAGCAGCGAAGGAATATGGGACAGGGACACCGGGGAGCTGTTTTTT

size: NA
D: TRBD2
V: TRBV28
J: TRBJ2-1
CDR3: CASSFGLAEQFF
DNA: TGTGCCAGCAGCTTCGGACTAGCGGAGCAGTTCTTC

size: NA
D: NA
V: TRBV11-3
J: TRBJ2-7
CDR3: CASSERPGTEQYF
DNA: TGTGCCAGCAGCGAACGCCCCGGGACAGAGCAGTACTTC

size: NA
D: TRBD2
V: TRBV14
J: TRBJ2-1
CDR3: CASSQDRGSGGISSYNEQFF
DNA: TGTGCCAGCAGCCAAGATAGGGGTAGCGGGGGGATCAGCTCCTACAATGAGCAGTTCTTC

size: NA
D: TRBD1
V: TRBV19
J: TRBJ1-2
CDR3: CASRGTGIDYGYTF
DNA: TGTGCCAGCCGCGGGACAGGGATTGACTATGGCTACACCTTC

size: once
D: NA
V: TRBV2
J: TRBJ1-6
CDR3: CASSERQPYNSPLHF
DNA: TGTGCCAGCAGTGAAAGACAGCCTTATAATTCACCCCTCCACTTT

size: NA
D: TRBD2
V: TRBV9
J: TRBJ2-2
CDR3: CASSRAGGGEGELFF
DNA: TGTGCCAGCAGCAGAGCTGGGGGGGGAGAAGGGGAGCTGTTTTTT

size: NA
D: NA
V: TRBV4-3
J: TRBJ2-7
CDR3: CASSQEQDSYEQYF
DNA: TGCGCCAGCAGCCAAGAGCAGGACTCCTACGAGCAGTACTTC

size: NA
D: TRBD2
V: TRBV4-2
J: TRBJ2-3
CDR3: CASSQRASGGATDTQYF
DNA: TGTGCCAGCAGCCAGAGGGCTAGCGGGGGGGCGACAGATACGCAGTATTTT

size: once
D: NA
V: TRBV4-3
J: TRBJ2-6
CDR3: CASSQDSSGANVLTF
DNA: TGCGCCAGCAGCCAAGATAGCTCTGGGGCCAACGTCCTGACTTTC

size: NA
D: TRBD1
V: TRBV5-5
J: TRBJ1-6
CDR3: CASSLGQGTGASPLHF
DNA: TGTGCCAGCAGCCTCGGGCAGGGGACAGGGGCTTCACCCCTCCACTTT

size: NA
D: NA
V: TRBV19
J: TRBJ2-3
CDR3: CASRQGQLSTDTQYF
DNA: TGTGCCAGCCGTCAGGGACAACTTAGCACAGATACGCAGTATTTT

size: NA
D: TRBD1
V: TRBV2
J: TRBJ1-5
CDR3: CASSRTGAYQPQHF
DNA: TGTGCCAGCAGTCGGACAGGAGCTTATCAGCCCCAGCATTTT

size: NA
D: TRBD1
V: TRBV7-9
J: TRBJ1-1
CDR3: CASSLGQGARTEAFF
DNA: TGTGCCAGCAGCTTGGGACAGGGGGCGCGTACTGAAGCTTTCTTT

size: NA
D: TRBD2
V: TRBV2
J: TRBJ2-7
CDR3: CASSELPYLAGATYEQYF
DNA: TGTGCCAGCAGTGAATTGCCTTACTTAGCGGGGGCAACCTACGAGCAGTACTTC

size: NA
D: NA
V: TRBV9
J: TRBJ2-7
CDR3: CASSGTSDSTEQYF
DNA: TGTGCCAGCAGCGGAACCTCGGACAGTACGGAGCAGTACTTC

size: NA
D: TRBD1
V: TRBV5-4
J: TRBJ2-5
CDR3: CASSQTGAKETQYF
DNA: TGTGCCAGCAGCCAGACAGGGGCGAAGGAGACCCAGTACTTC

size: NA
D: TRBD2
V: TRBV9
J: TRBJ2-3
CDR3: CASSASGGTTDTQYF
DNA: TGTGCCAGCAGCGCTAGCGGGGGGACCACAGATACGCAGTATTTT

size: NA
D: NA
V: TRBV6-5
J: TRBJ1-3
CDR3: CASRRDSSGNTIYF
DNA: TGTGCCAGCAGGCGGGATTCCTCTGGAAACACCATATATTTT